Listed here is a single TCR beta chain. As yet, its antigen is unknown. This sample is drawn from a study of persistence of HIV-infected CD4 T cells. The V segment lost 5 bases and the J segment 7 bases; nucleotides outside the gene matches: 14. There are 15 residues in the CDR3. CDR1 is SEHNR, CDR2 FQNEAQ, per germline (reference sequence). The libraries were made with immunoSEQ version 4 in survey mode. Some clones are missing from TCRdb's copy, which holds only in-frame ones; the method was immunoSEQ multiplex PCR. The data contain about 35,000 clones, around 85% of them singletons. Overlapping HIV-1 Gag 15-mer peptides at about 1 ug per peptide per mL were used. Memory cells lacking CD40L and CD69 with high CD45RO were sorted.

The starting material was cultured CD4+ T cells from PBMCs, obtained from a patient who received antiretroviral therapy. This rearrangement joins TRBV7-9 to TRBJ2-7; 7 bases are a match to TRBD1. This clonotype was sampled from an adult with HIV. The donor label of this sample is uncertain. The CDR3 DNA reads TGTGCCAGCAGCACCGGGACAGCCATACGAGGGGAGCAGTACTTC. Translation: CASSTGTAIRGEQYF.